Below, 23 T cell receptor beta chains from the same sample are listed, as sequenced in a study of blood T cell repertoires in COVID-19. This table comes from immunoSEQ multiplex PCR, and its TCRdb copy is limited to in-frame clones, with some not included. The data contain under 300,000 clones, 88% of them singletons. Sequencing was performed on PBMCs or T cells enriched from blood (not recorded which). The receptors were gathered from a woman aged 55 to 70 in a cohort exposed to, infected with or recovered from COVID-19 (not recorded which).

This sequence joins TRBV2 and TRBJ2-1; weak D call: TRBD1 (5 bases). V gave up 0 bases and J gave up 4 bases, with 13 bases separating them. The CDR3 contains 16 residues. The germline V gene encodes CDR1 SNHLY and CDR2 FYNNEI. The CDR3 coding sequence is TGTGCCAGCAGTGAAGCGCCCCAGGGCGGATACAATGAGCAGTTCTTC. This gives the protein CASSEAPQGGYNEQFF.

V gene TRBV5-1 combines with J gene TRBJ2-1, with 7 nucleotides matching TRBD2. The CDR3 length is 15 residues. After removal of 4 bases from V and 8 bases from J, the junction contained 12 bases not matched to a gene. Germline V CDR1 and CDR2: SGHRS, YFSETQ. In DNA, the CDR3 is TGCGCCAGCAGCCCCGACTCGACTAGCCCGCATGAGCAGTTCTTC. Its translation is CASSPDSTSPHEQFF.

The J gene is TRBJ1-5, the V gene TRBV5-1; no clear D gene. CDR3 length equals 13 residues. The V and J ends lost 0 bases and 4 bases respectively, with 5 bases between them. Germline values: CDR1 SGHRS, CDR2 YFSETQ. CDR3 DNA: TGCGCCAGCAGCTTGGCCGAGAATCAGCCCCAGCATTTT. This sequence encodes CASSLAENQPQHF.

The chain has TRBV7-2 and TRBJ1-1, with 8 bases aligning to TRBD1. Germline CDR1 reads SGHTA; CDR2 reads FQGNSA. The junction had 2 bases not matched to a gene; V was cut back by 1 base and J by 4 bases. This CDR3 region has 14 residues. In DNA form, the CDR3 reads TGTGCCAGCAGCTTAGGGACAGGGTTCACTGAAGCTTTCTTT. It yields the protein CASSLGTGFTEAFF. The variable domain in full, with the rest retrieved from reference TRBV7-2 and TRBJ1-1, is GAGVSQSPSNKVTEKGKDVELRCDPISGHTALYWYRQSLGQGLEFLIYFQGNSAPDKSGLPSDRFSAERTGGSVSTLTIQRTQQEDSAVYLCASSLGTGFTEAFFGQGTRLTVV.

The gene calls are TRBV11-2 and TRBJ1-1; TRBD1 matches at 7 bases. The trim removed 2 bases at V and 0 bases at J, leaving 3 bases unmatched. Germline-derived CDR1 and CDR2 are SGHAT and FQNNGV. The CDR3 runs to 15 residues. CDR3 bases: TGTGCCAGCAGCTTACAGACAGGGCTGAACACTGAAGCTTTCTTT. Encoded protein: CASSLQTGLNTEAFF.

J is TRBJ1-5 and V is TRBV2; maybe TRBD1 (5 bases). Trimming cost V 8 bases and J 5 bases, with 10 bases left between them. This CDR3 is built from 12 residues. Germline CDR1 reads SNHLY; CDR2 reads FYNNEI. CDR3 coding DNA: TGTGCCAGCGGGGCAAGGCATCAGCCCCAGCATTTT. This codes for CASGARHQPQHF.

The gene calls are TRBV24-1 and TRBJ2-2; 7 positions agree with TRBD1. V trimming: 2 bases; J trimming: 6 bases; junction bases outside the gene matches: 8. Germline-derived CDR1 and CDR2 are KGHDR and SFDVKD. The CDR3 is 16 residues long. CDR3 loop: CATSDYRQGRAGELFF. DNA for the CDR3: TGTGCCACCAGTGATTACCGACAGGGTCGGGCCGGGGAGCTGTTTTTT.

The V and J genes are TRBV7-8 and TRBJ2-3; tentatively, D is TRBD2 (6 bases). V lost 2 bases and J 0 bases, leaving 12 bases between the germline ends. Germline V lookup: CDR1 SGHVS, CDR2 FQNEAQ. The CDR3 loop spans 16 amino acids. CDR3 residues: CASSLPRDSSTDTQYF. CDR3 nucleotides: TGTGCCAGCAGCTTACCCCGGGACTCAAGCACAGATACGCAGTATTTT.

This clone appeared a few times. The chain uses TRBV27 and TRBJ2-1; 8 bases match TRBD2. This CDR3 contains 17 residues. The V segment lost 6 bases and the J segment 8 bases; nucleotides outside the gene matches: 18. CDR1 is MNHEY and CDR2 is SMNVEV in the germline V gene (reference sequence). The CDR3, as DNA: TGTGCCAGCAGAAGGATGATTAGCGGGACCGTACCCCATGAGCAGTTCTTC. Protein: CASRRMISGTVPHEQFF.

The chain employs TRBV7-3 and TRBJ2-7; 11 bases line up with TRBD2. In germline, CDR1 is SGHTA, CDR2 FQGTGA. V shed 2 bases and J 5 bases; nucleotides not matched to a gene: 5. CDR3 length: 15 residues. The CDR3 sequence is CASSLLAGGPHEQYF. CDR3 DNA: TGTGCCAGCAGCTTATTAGCGGGAGGGCCCCACGAGCAGTACTTC.

V usage is TRBV7-9 and J usage is TRBJ2-2, with TRBD1 identical over 9 bases. V gave up 1 base and J gave up 2 bases; unmatched junction bases: 8. Germline CDR1 and CDR2: SEHNR and FQNEAQ (reference sequence). The CDR3 contains 18 residues. The CDR3 nucleotides are TGTGCCAGCAGCTTAGAGGACAGGGGTCTAGGAAACACCGGGGAGCTGTTTTTT. Translation gives CASSLEDRGLGNTGELFF.

The chain couples TRBV9 to TRBJ2-5; no definite D call. The germline V and J ends were trimmed by 0 bases and 3 bases, with 6 bases remaining between them. This CDR3 spans 13 amino acids. Germline CDR1 is SGDLS and CDR2 is YYNGEE. DNA for the CDR3: TGTGCCAGCAGCGTAGCTCCAGAAGAGACCCAGTACTTC. This codes for CASSVAPEETQYF.

V is TRBV6-4 and J is TRBJ1-2; D uncertain. The CDR3 contains 13 residues. Between the trimmed V and J ends, which lost 10 bases and 5 bases, there was a span of 17 bases. Germline V CDR1 and CDR2: MRHNA, SNTAGT. Written as DNA, the CDR3 is TGTGCCACTCCCGTCCGGGGAAGATATGGCTACACCTTC. Translation gives CATPVRGRYGYTF.

This chain joins TRBV24-1 and TRBJ2-2, with a weak D call TRBD2 (5 bases). This CDR3 is built from 15 residues. Germline V lookup: CDR1 KGHDR, CDR2 SFDVKD. Trimming removed 1 base from V and 3 bases from J, with 8 bases in between. CDR3 nucleotide sequence: TGTGCCACCAGTGATTTAACTAGAGACACCGGGGAGCTGTTTTTT. Translated, it gives CATSDLTRDTGELFF.

The rearrangement links TRBV7-9 to TRBJ2-7; 7 bases match TRBD1. The CDR3 loop spans 12 amino acids. From germline, CDR1 is SEHNR and CDR2 FQNEAQ (reference sequence). The V segment lost 8 bases and the J segment 7 bases; nucleotides outside the gene matches: 8. The chain's CDR3 is CASRQGRGEQYF. The CDR3 region has the DNA TGTGCCAGCCGACAGGGTAGGGGGGAGCAGTACTTC.

V and J are TRBV28 and TRBJ2-5; TRBD2 aligns across 9 bases. After removal of 6 bases from V and 1 base from J, the junction contained 6 bases not matched to a gene. Looked up from germline, CDR1 is MDHEN and CDR2 is SYDVKM. CDR3 length equals 15 residues. In nucleotides, the CDR3 is TGTGCCAGCAGCCCGGGACTAGCAGCCCAAGAGACCCAGTACTTC. Its protein is CASSPGLAAQETQYF.

The chain employs TRBV5-1 and TRBJ2-2; possible D gene TRBD1, 6 bases. Germline V gene sequence: CDR1 SGHRS, CDR2 YFSETQ. The V end lost 2 bases, the J end lost 3 bases, and 11 bases lay between the germline ends. This CDR3 is 15 amino acids long. In nucleotides, the CDR3 is TGCGCCAGCAGCTTAAGGGCAGGGGACACCGGGGAGCTGTTTTTT. This codes for CASSLRAGDTGELFF.

The chain combines TRBV10-3 with TRBJ2-3; D may be TRBD1 (5 bases). Germline V gives CDR1 ENHRY, CDR2 SYGVKD. V lost 2 bases to trimming and J lost 5 bases, with 11 bases between them. The CDR3 runs 14 residues. CDR3 DNA: TGTGCCATCAGTGAGAGGGGTGCCGGAGATACGCAGTATTTT. Translation: CAISERGAGDTQYF.

The chain carries TRBV28 and TRBJ1-6, with TRBD1 identical over 7 bases. This CDR3 has 14 amino acids. The germline V gene encodes CDR1 MDHEN and CDR2 SYDVKM. Losses at the gene ends were 7 bases for V and 7 bases for J; bases not matched to a gene: 7. CDR3 bases: TGTGCCAGCACCGAGGGGGCGAAGAATTCACCCCTCCACTTT. It codes for CASTEGAKNSPLHF.

CDR3 loop: CASSQMGKMNTEAFF. CDR3 DNA: TGCGCCAGCAGCCAAATGGGCAAAATGAACACTGAAGCTTTCTTT. The V and J genes are TRBV4-1 and TRBJ1-1; D is undetermined. Germline-derived CDR1 and CDR2 are MGHRA and YSYEKL. V was cut by 2 bases and J by 0 bases, with 10 bases left in between. The CDR3 contains 15 residues.

This clone was seen once. The chain uses TRBV10-2 and TRBJ1-1, with D unresolved. Germline CDR1 reads WSHSY; CDR2 reads SAAADI. Trimming took off 6 bases at V and 5 bases at J, with 10 bases between the two ends. CDR3 length: 12 amino acids. The CDR3 protein is CASRERGTEAFF. For the CDR3, the DNA is TGCGCCAGCAGGGAGCGGGGAACTGAAGCTTTCTTT.

The J gene is TRBJ2-5, the V gene TRBV11-2; possibly TRBD2 for D (6 bases). From germline, CDR1 is SGHAT and CDR2 FQNNGV. Trimming left V 0 bases short and J 4 bases short, with 9 bases between. The CDR3 contains 14 residues. The CDR3 sequence is CASSLDLASETQYF. CDR3 DNA: TGTGCCAGCAGCTTAGACCTAGCGTCAGAGACCCAGTACTTC.

This clone was observed many times. The V call is TRBV7-9, the J call TRBJ2-7; D gene uncertain. The length of the CDR3 is 13 residues. Germline values: CDR1 SEHNR, CDR2 FQNEAQ (reference sequence). Between the trimmed V and J ends, which lost 1 base and 6 bases, there was a span of 10 bases. The chain's CDR3 is CASSLGSGSEQYF. Written as DNA, the CDR3 is TGTGCCAGCAGCTTAGGATCCGGTTCCGAGCAGTACTTC.